This TCR beta chain was found in a study of cytomegalovirus exposure and HLA in healthy donors. The primer mix had 60 Vbeta and 13 Jbeta primers. Sequenced by immunoSEQ multiplex PCR; TCRdb stores in-frame clones only, minus some. The profile shows approximately 190,000 clones, over 65% of them singletons. The germline V gene encodes CDR1 SGDLS and CDR2 YYNGEE. CDR3 length equals 14 residues. The germline V and J ends were trimmed by 1 base and 7 bases, with 11 bases remaining between them. Sequencing was done on a sample of PBMCs. The V gene is TRBV9, the J gene TRBJ2-2; D may be TRBD2 (6 bases). This TCR came from a woman aged 50 to 60 in good health and CMV-seropositive. CDR3 nucleotide sequence: TGTGCCAGCAGCGTAAGGGGAGGTGTCGGGGAGCTGTTTTTT. This translates into CASSVRGGVGELFF.